This T cell receptor (beta chain) was recovered during a study of T cell responses to AZD1222 COVID-19 vaccine. This CDR3 is built from 14 residues. V was clipped by 0 bases and J by 6 bases, with 15 bases between them. Germline lookup yields CDR1 SQVTM and CDR2 ANQGSEA. Study-level results: Nearly half of spike-specific TCRs reportedly target unmutated variant regions. Receipt of two AZD1222 doses was followed by a rise in Spike-specific TCR breadth and depth. CD4 TCRs covered the whole spike, strongest at regions 160-218 and 743-854.

In regard to this clone: Its antigen is undetermined.

Some clones are missing from TCRdb's copy, which holds only in-frame ones; the method was immunoSEQ multiplex PCR. The repertoire includes about 87,000 clones, around 87% of them detected once, and 8% to 9.5% sits in the top ten. This TCR came from an adult in good health. The sequencing here drew on peripheral blood, taken on day 0 of AZD1222 vaccination. J is TRBJ2-7 and V is TRBV29-1, with D unclear. The CDR3 DNA sequence: TGCAGCGTTGAAGATCAAGGCATCTCGGGCGAGCAGTACTTC. Translated, it gives CSVEDQGISGEQYF.